Below, 14 T cell receptor beta chains from the same sample are listed, as sequenced in a study of blood T cell repertoires in COVID-19. Repertoires were generated with immunoSEQ multiplex PCR, while TCRdb's copy carries only in-frame clones and drops some. The table has over 140,000 clones, 76% seen once. Input material: peripheral blood. These receptors all come from an elderly woman with active or convalescent COVID-19.

This chain connects TRBV5-1 to TRBJ2-5; possibly TRBD2 for D (6 bases). V was shortened by 4 bases and J by 1 base, with 11 bases between the two germline ends. The CDR3 extends over 14 amino acids. In germline, CDR1 is SGHRS, CDR2 YFSETQ. CDR3 nucleotide sequence: TGCGCCAGCAGCCCCGGCGGGATCCAAGAGACCCAGTACTTC. This codes for CASSPGGIQETQYF.

This clone has just a few counts. The chain carries TRBV30 and TRBJ2-6, with TRBD2 matching over 10 bases. CDR3 length equals 21 residues. Germline CDR1 and CDR2: GTSNPN and SVGIG (reference sequence). V lost 2 bases to trimming and J lost 0 bases; unmatched junction nucleotides: 16. The CDR3 loop reads CAWSKGRIIAGGISGANVLTF. CDR3 DNA sequence: TGTGCCTGGAGTAAGGGGAGGATAATAGCGGGAGGAATCTCTGGGGCCAACGTCCTGACTTTC. Supplemented by reference TRBV30 and TRBJ2-6, the full variable domain reads SQTIHQWPATLVQPVGSPLSLECTVEGTSNPNLYWYRQAAGRGLQLLFYSVGIGQISSEVPQNLSASRPQDRQFILSSKKLLLSDSGFYLCAWSKGRIIAGGISGANVLTFGAGSRLTVL.

This clone was observed a single time. The V and J genes are TRBV2 and TRBJ2-5, with 8 bases matching TRBD2. The length of the CDR3 is 16 residues. Germline V gene lookup returns CDR1 SNHLY and CDR2 FYNNEI. V shed 6 bases and J 4 bases; nucleotides not matched to a gene: 13. The CDR3 is CASSPAGTSSGETQYF. DNA of the CDR3: TGTGCCAGCAGCCCCGCCGGGACTAGTTCCGGAGAGACCCAGTACTTC.

This clone appeared a single time. As DNA, the CDR3 is TGTGCCAGCAGTTTAAGTGGCAGGGGTAAAGGCTACACCTTC. Residues: CASSLSGRGKGYTF. V usage is TRBV28 and J usage is TRBJ1-2; possible D gene TRBD1, 6 bases. This CDR3 has 14 residues. Trimming removed 2 bases at V and 8 bases at J, with 15 bases between. Germline lookup yields CDR1 MDHEN and CDR2 SYDVKM.

The chain has TRBV2 and TRBJ2-5; 9 bases map to TRBD2. The CDR3 totals 16 residues. The junction had 13 bases not matched to a gene; V was cut back by 7 bases and J by 4 bases. Germline lookup yields CDR1 SNHLY and CDR2 FYNNEI. The CDR3 DNA reads TGTGCCAGCATCATAAATGGCGGGGGGGCCGGAGAGACCCAGTACTTC. Encoded protein: CASIINGGGAGETQYF.

The J gene is TRBJ2-3, the V gene TRBV15; the match to TRBD1 covers 7 bases. J lost 4 bases, V lost 0 bases, and 7 bases had no gene match. This CDR3 has 16 residues. CDR1 is LNHNV and CDR2 is YYDKDF in the germline V gene (reference sequence). Here the CDR3 reads CATSRDLRGRADTQYF. CDR3 bases: TGTGCCACCAGCAGAGATTTGAGGGGGCGAGCAGATACGCAGTATTTT.

Only a few counts were recorded for this clone. The chain carries TRBV5-1 and TRBJ2-7, with 7 bases that match TRBD1. In germline, CDR1 is SGHRS, CDR2 YFSETQ. The CDR3 runs 15 residues. V dropped 0 bases and J dropped 2; count of bases not matched to a gene: 5. CDR3 loop: CASSLGPGQTYEQYF. CDR3 in DNA: TGCGCCAGCAGCTTGGGCCCGGGACAGACCTACGAGCAGTACTTC.

The chain combines TRBV5-4 with TRBJ2-5; the match to TRBD2 covers 12 bases. V gave up 4 bases and J gave up 3 bases; unmatched junction bases: 7. Germline CDR1 SGHNT, CDR2 YYREEE (reference sequence). The CDR3 is made up of 16 amino acids. The CDR3 nucleotides are TGTGCCAGCAGCCGGGCTAGCGGGGGGGGTAAAGAGACCCAGTACTTC. It specifies CASSRASGGGKETQYF.

The chain combines TRBV3-1 (or the pseudogene TRBV3-2) with TRBJ2-5; 9 nucleotides match TRBD2. The CDR3 is 14 residues long. Germline lookup yields CDR1 LGHDT and CDR2 YNNKEL (reference sequence). Trimming cost V 7 bases and J 2 bases; bases outside gene matches: 5. CDR3 sequence: CASINSGGQETQYF. CDR3 DNA sequence: TGTGCCAGCATAAATAGCGGGGGACAAGAGACCCAGTACTTC.

The V and J genes are TRBV5-1 and TRBJ2-5; TRBD1 might be the D (5 bases). The CDR3 has 13 residues. The ends were cut back, 6 bases at V and 5 bases at J, with 14 bases in the middle. Germline V gene sequence: CDR1 SGHRS, CDR2 YFSETQ. Here the CDR3 reads CASNLGAKETQYF. The CDR3 coding sequence is TGCGCCAGCAATTTAGGGGCAAAGGAGACCCAGTACTTC.

This clone came up a few times. The rearrangement joins TRBV10-3 to TRBJ1-6; 7 positions agree with TRBD1. V was clipped by 6 bases and J by 0 bases; unmatched bases: 5. Per the germline V gene, CDR1 is ENHRY and CDR2 is SYGVKD. The CDR3 length is 16 residues. CDR3 sequence (DNA): TGTGCCATCAGCTCGGACAGGAGCTCCTATAATTCACCCCTCCACTTT. It codes for CAISSDRSSYNSPLHF.

CDR3 coding DNA: TGTGCCAGCAGTCCCCTCAGGGTTCAGTACACTGAAGCTTTCTTT. Encoded protein: CASSPLRVQYTEAFF. The chain uses TRBV6-2 or TRBV6-3 and TRBJ1-1; perhaps TRBD1 as D (5 bases). Trimming cost V 5 bases and J 3 bases, with 16 bases left between them. The CDR3 covers 15 residues. Germline lookup yields CDR1 MNHEY and CDR2 SVGEGT.

The V gene is TRBV28, the J gene TRBJ1-2, with 11 positions matching TRBD1. The CDR3 is made up of 15 amino acids. V trimming: 5 bases; J trimming: 6 bases; junction bases outside the gene matches: 8. CDR1 MDHEN and CDR2 SYDVKM come from the germline V gene. The CDR3 is CASSTPGQGVNGYTF. CDR3 sequence (DNA): TGTGCCAGCAGTACTCCGGGACAGGGGGTTAATGGCTACACCTTC.

The V and J genes are TRBV2 and TRBJ1-2; tentatively, D is TRBD1 (6 bases). In germline, CDR1 is SNHLY, CDR2 FYNNEI. Between the trimmed V and J ends, which lost 2 bases and 8 bases, there was a span of 12 bases. The CDR3 length is 13 residues. CDR3 DNA sequence: TGTGCCAGCAGTGAAACAGGGCAGCGCGGCTACACCTTC. Amino acid sequence: CASSETGQRGYTF. Full variable domain (missing parts from reference TRBV2 and TRBJ1-2): EPEVTQTPSHQVTQMGQEVILRCVPISNHLYFYWYRQILGQKVEFLVSFYNNEISEKSEIFDDQFSVERPDGSNFTLKIRSTKLEDSAMYFCASSETGQRGYTFGSGTRLTVV.